This T cell receptor (beta chain) emerged from a study of human T cells and chemical hapten exposure. Across the whole study: Researchers reported sensitizing a roughly 2 cm by roughly 2 cm upper inner arm skin site with 2% DPC.

This clonotype was seen a handful of times. MiXCR, applied by TCRdb to the RACE reads, yields one record per CDR3 protein. This table holds about 260,000 distinct CDR3 sequences, over 8% found once. The germline V gene has CDR1 MNHEY and CDR2 SVGAGI. The CDR3 is 15 amino acids. The V end was cut by 6 bases, the J end by 0 bases, with 12 bases between. Time point here: pre-sensitization, week 0. The treatment here: therapeutic diphenylcyclopropenone sensitization with weekly scalp DPC. Alopecia patients between 18 and 70 years old and suitable for DPC were used as donors. The sample was whole blood, taken in connection with sensitization to the hapten diphenylcyclopropenone (DPC). The clonotype originates from a woman aged 35 to 49 with alopecia areata. Some clones in this sample may be carry-over from other donors' samples. The V call is TRBV6-5, the J call TRBJ1-5; D ambiguous. CDR3 amino acids: CASRMGFYSNQPQHF. Here the CDR3 DNA reads TGTGCCAGCAGAATGGGTTTTTATAGCAATCAGCCCCAGCATTTT.